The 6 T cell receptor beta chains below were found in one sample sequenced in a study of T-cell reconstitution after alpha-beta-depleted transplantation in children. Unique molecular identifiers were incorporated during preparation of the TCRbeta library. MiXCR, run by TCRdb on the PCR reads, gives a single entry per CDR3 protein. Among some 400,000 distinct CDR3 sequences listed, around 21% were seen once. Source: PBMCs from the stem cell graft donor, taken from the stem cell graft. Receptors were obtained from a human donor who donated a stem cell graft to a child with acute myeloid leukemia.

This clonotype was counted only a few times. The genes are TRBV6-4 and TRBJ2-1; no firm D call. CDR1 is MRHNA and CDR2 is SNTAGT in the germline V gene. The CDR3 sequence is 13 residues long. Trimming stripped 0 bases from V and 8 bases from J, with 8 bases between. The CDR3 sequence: CASSDSARDEQFF. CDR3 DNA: TGTGCCAGCAGTGACTCGGCCCGCGATGAGCAGTTCTTC.

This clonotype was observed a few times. The CDR3 coding sequence is TGCAGTGCTAGAGATAGGGCGGGAACCAACAATGAGCAGTTCTTC. Its protein is CSARDRAGTNNEQFF. The rearrangement joins TRBV20-1 to TRBJ2-1; a weak D match, TRBD2 (6 bases). V lost 0 bases, J lost 5 bases, and 14 bases lay in between. In germline, CDR1 is DFQATT, CDR2 SNEGSKA (reference sequence). The CDR3 is made up of 15 amino acids.

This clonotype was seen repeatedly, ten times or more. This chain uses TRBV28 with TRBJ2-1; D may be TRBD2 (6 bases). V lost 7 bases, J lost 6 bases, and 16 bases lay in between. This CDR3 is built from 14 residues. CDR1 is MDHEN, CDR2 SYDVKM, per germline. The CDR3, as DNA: TGTGCCAGCATGGGGACTCCAGGACGCAATGAGCAGTTCTTC. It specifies CASMGTPGRNEQFF. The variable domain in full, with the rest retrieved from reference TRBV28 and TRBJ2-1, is DVKVTQSSRYLVKRTGEKVFLECVQDMDHENMFWYRQDPGLGLRLIYFSYDVKMKEKGDIPEGYSVSREKKERFSLILESASTNQTSMYLCASMGTPGRNEQFFGPGTRLTVL.

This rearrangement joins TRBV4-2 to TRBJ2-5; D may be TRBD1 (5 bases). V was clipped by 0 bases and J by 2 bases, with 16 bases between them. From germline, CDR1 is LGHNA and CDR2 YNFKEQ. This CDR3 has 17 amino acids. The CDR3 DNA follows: TGTGCCAGCAGCCAAGATGTTATGGCGACAGCTCAAGAGACCCAGTACTTC. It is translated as CASSQDVMATAQETQYF.

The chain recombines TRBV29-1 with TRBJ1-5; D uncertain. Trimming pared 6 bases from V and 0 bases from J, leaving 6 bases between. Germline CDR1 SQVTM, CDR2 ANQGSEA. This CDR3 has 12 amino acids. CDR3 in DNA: TGCAGCGTCGGGGATAGCAATCAGCCCCAGCATTTT. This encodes CSVGDSNQPQHF. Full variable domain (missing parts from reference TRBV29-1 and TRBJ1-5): SAVISQKPSRDICQRGTSLTIQCQVDSQVTMMFWYRQQPGQSLTLIATANQGSEATYESGFVIDKFPISRPNLTFSTLTVSNMSPEDSSIYLCSVGDSNQPQHFGDGTRLSIL.

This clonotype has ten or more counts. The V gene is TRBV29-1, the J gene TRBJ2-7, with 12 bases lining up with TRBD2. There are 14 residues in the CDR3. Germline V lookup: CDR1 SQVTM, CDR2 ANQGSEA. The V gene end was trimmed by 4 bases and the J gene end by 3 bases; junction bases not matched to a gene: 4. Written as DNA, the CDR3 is TGCAGCGTTGGAGGGACTAGCGGGTTCTACGAGCAGTACTTC. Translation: CSVGGTSGFYEQYF.